These 7 T cell receptor beta chains were sequenced from one sample in a study of naive and memory T cell subsets. Whole-study findings and limits: A few larger clonotypes appeared in naive repertoires, especially CD8, possibly memory cells re-expressing CD45RA.

Their antigens are not known. The beta constant-region primer was an equimolar mix of two oligonucleotides covering TRBC1 and TRBC2. The ligated cDNA underwent four PCR rounds using SP2 and nested alpha and beta constant-region primers. Each CDR3 protein gets one entry after TCRdb re-called the UMI-ligation and nested PCR reads with MiXCR. The table lists 150,000 or so distinct CDR3 sequences, about 23% of them singletons. The sample taken for sequencing was naive CD4+ T cells from blood. These receptors were obtained from a human donor in good health.

The genes are TRBV30 and TRBJ2-2; 11 bases map to TRBD2. Germline V gene sequence: CDR1 GTSNPN, CDR2 SVGIG (reference sequence). The CDR3 extends over 17 amino acids. J lost 4 bases, V lost 1 base, and 8 bases had no gene match. The CDR3 loop reads CAWSAGGLAAPTGELFF. The CDR3, as DNA: TGTGCCTGGAGTGCCGGGGGACTAGCGGCCCCCACCGGGGAGCTGTTTTTT.

This sequence joins TRBV6-5 and TRBJ2-7; weak D call: TRBD1 (6 bases). Between the trimmed V and J ends, which lost 2 bases and 5 bases, there was a span of 10 bases. The CDR3 spans 13 residues. Germline V gene data show CDR1 as MNHEY and CDR2 as SVGAGI. In nucleotides, the CDR3 is TGTGCCAGCAGTTACAACACAGGGAACGAGCAGTACTTC. It yields the protein CASSYNTGNEQYF.

The sample holds one count of this clonotype. This chain links TRBV29-1 with TRBJ2-3; TRBD2 agrees at 11 bases. Germline loops: CDR1 SQVTM, CDR2 ANQGSEA. The V and J ends lost 5 bases and 3 bases, in that order; junction bases with no gene match: 10. The CDR3 runs 16 residues. This chain's CDR3 is CSVLLAGVFFTDTQYF. Here the CDR3 DNA reads TGCAGCGTTCTACTAGCGGGAGTTTTTTTTACAGATACGCAGTATTTT.

The rearrangement uses TRBV10-2 and TRBJ2-7, with D possibly matching TRBD2 (6 bases). CDR1 is WSHSY, CDR2 SAAADI, per germline. Deletions cut 3 bases from V and 0 bases from J, with 9 bases between. This CDR3 region has 14 residues. The CDR3 here is CASSDGGLSYEQYF. The CDR3 nucleotides are TGCGCCAGCAGTGACGGGGGACTCTCCTACGAGCAGTACTTC.

J is TRBJ1-1 and V is TRBV3-1; tentatively, D is TRBD1 (5 bases). V was cut by 0 bases and J by 1 base, with 12 bases left in between. The germline CDR1 and CDR2 sequences are LGHDT and YNNKEL (reference sequence). The CDR3 contains 16 residues. Here the CDR3 reads CASSQDTGLKNTEAFF. The DNA for the CDR3 is TGTGCCAGCAGCCAAGATACGGGACTCAAGAACACTGAAGCTTTCTTT.

The chain links TRBV29-1 to TRBJ1-1, with D hard to call. The germline V gene encodes CDR1 SQVTM and CDR2 ANQGSEA. Trimming cost V 6 bases and J 3 bases, with 8 bases left between them. The CDR3 has 11 residues. CDR3 in amino acids: CSVSRYTEAFF. The CDR3 bases are TGCAGCGTCTCTAGATACACTGAAGCTTTCTTT.

The gene calls are TRBV3-1 and TRBJ1-5; 9 positions agree with TRBD1. CDR3 length: 18 residues. The germline V gene has CDR1 LGHDT and CDR2 YNNKEL (reference sequence). With V trimmed by 3 bases and J by 6 bases, 15 bases remained unmatched. CDR3 in amino acids: CASSQDILGTGTFQPQHF. The CDR3 DNA reads as TGTGCCAGCAGCCAGGACATATTGGGGACAGGGACGTTTCAGCCCCAGCATTTT.